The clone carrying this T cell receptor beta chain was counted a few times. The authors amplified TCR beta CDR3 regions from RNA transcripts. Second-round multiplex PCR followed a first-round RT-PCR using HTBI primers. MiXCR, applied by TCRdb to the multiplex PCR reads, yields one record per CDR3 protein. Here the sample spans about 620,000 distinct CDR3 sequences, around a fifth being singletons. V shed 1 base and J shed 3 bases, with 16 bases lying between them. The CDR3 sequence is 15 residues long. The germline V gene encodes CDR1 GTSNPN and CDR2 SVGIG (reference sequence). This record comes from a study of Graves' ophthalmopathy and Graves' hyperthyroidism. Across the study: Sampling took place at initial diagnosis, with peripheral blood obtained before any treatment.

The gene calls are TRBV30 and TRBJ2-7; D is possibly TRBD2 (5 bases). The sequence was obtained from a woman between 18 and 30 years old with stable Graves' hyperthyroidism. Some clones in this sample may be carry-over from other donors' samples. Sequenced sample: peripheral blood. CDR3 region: CAWSDLDSTDYEQYF. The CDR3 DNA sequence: TGTGCCTGGAGTGATTTGGACTCGACTGACTACGAGCAGTACTTC.